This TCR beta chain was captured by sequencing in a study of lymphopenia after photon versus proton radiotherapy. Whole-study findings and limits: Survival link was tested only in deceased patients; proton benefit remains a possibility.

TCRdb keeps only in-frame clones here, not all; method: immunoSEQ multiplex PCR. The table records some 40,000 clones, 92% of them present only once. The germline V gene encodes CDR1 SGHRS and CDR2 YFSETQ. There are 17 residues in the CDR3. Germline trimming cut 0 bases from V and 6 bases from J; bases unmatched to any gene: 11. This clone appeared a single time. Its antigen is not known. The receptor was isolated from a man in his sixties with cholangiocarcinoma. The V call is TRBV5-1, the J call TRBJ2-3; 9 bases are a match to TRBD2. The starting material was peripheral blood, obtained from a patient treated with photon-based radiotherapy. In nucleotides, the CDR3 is TGCGCCAGCAGCTTGGTTGGACTAGCGTTAAAAAAGGATACGCAGTATTTT. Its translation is CASSLVGLALKKDTQYF.